This T cell receptor beta chain emerged from a study of Graves' ophthalmopathy and Graves' hyperthyroidism. The overall study: In this cohort's terms, stable hyperthyroidism meant no ophthalmopathy by 18 months of follow-up.

RNA transcripts were the source from which TCR beta CDR3 regions were amplified. An opening RT-PCR round employed HTBI primers and preceded a second-round multiplex PCR. TCRdb re-called the multiplex PCR reads with MiXCR, one entry per CDR3 protein. This table holds 500,000 to 700,000 distinct CDR3 sequences, 35% to 40% found once. Whole-study results and caveats: Most thyroid clonotypes with frequency above 0.001 were detected in blood too. The model predicted ophthalmopathy progression with 70.59% sensitivity and 72.22% specificity.

CDR3 length: 14 residues. The V end was cut by 6 bases, the J end by 7 bases, with 13 bases between. In regard to this clonotype: Its antigen is as yet unknown.

Clinical symptoms, serum thyroxine, TRAb, thyroid ultrasound and orbital computed tomography determined diagnosis. The chain employs TRBV12-3 or TRBV12-4 and TRBJ1-6; tentatively, D is TRBD1 (6 bases). Sequenced: peripheral blood or thyroid tissue (not recorded which). This receptor was taken from an adult man with Graves' hyperthyroidism. CDR3 sequence (DNA): TGTGCCAGCAGCTTATCAGGGGAGAATTCACCCCTCCACTTT. It yields the protein CASSLSGENSPLHF.